This T cell receptor (beta chain) was obtained from a study of blood T cell repertoires in COVID-19. Study-wide context: Collection of acute and convalescent COVID-19 samples took place in the United States, Italy and Spain. Sources were T cells, B-cell-depleted T cells, or PBMCs; the material itself was cDNA or gDNA.

V shed 6 bases and J 1 base; nucleotides not matched to a gene: 9. The CDR3 is 15 amino acids. Germline values: CDR1 SQVTM, CDR2 ANQGSEA. Per the authors' pipeline: Amplification of reference gene primers was used by the study to estimate nucleated cell counts. Sequencing used immunoSEQ multiplex PCR; TCRdb keeps in-frame clones, though not all of them. D and trimming were read from the DNA, whereas the V and J calls and clone size are those reported in that table. The sample shows approximately 330,000 clones, roughly 90% of them seen only once. The chain uses TRBV29-1 and TRBJ2-1; TRBD1 agrees at 7 bases. This clonotype was obtained from a woman aged 50 to 60 with active or convalescent COVID-19. Sequencing was carried out using peripheral blood. The CDR3 DNA reads TGCAGCGTATTACAGGGGCTGCAGTCCTACAATGAGCAGTTCTTC. Protein: CSVLQGLQSYNEQFF.